The 18 T cell receptor beta chains in this list originate from one sample, sequenced in a study of blood T cell repertoires in COVID-19. Sequenced by immunoSEQ multiplex PCR; TCRdb stores in-frame clones only, minus some. The sample consists of 190,000 or so clones, around 85% of them appearing once. The sequencing sample was made of peripheral blood. All receptors derive from a woman older than 75 with acute or convalescent COVID-19.

Only a few counts were recorded for this clone. The genes are TRBV30 and TRBJ1-4, with D possibly TRBD1 on 5 matching bases. Germline values: CDR1 GTSNPN, CDR2 SVGIG (reference sequence). The CDR3 is made up of 14 amino acids. Trimming removed 2 bases from V and 8 bases from J, with 15 bases in between. The CDR3 sequence is CAWSPKQGGEKLFF. Written as DNA, the CDR3 is TGTGCCTGGAGTCCTAAGCAGGGTGGAGAAAAACTGTTTTTT.

V is TRBV29-1 and J is TRBJ1-4; 12 nucleotides line up with TRBD1. This CDR3 is built from 14 residues. Germline V CDR1 and CDR2: SQVTM, ANQGSEA. Trimming cost V 6 bases and J 4 bases; bases outside gene matches: 3. CDR3 nucleotides: TGCAGCGTGGGACAGGGGGCAATTAATGAAAAACTGTTTTTT. Its protein product is CSVGQGAINEKLFF.

This clone showed up just a few times. J is TRBJ2-2 and V is TRBV7-9; weak D call: TRBD1 (8 bases). The CDR3 covers 18 residues. Germline V gene sequence: CDR1 SEHNR, CDR2 FQNEAQ (reference sequence). V dropped 3 bases and J dropped 1 base, with 18 bases sitting between them. The CDR3 region has the DNA TGTGCCAGCAGCTTCAAGCGGGGACAGGCTAAGAACACCGGGGAGCTGTTTTTT. Translated: CASSFKRGQAKNTGELFF.

As regards this clone: The sample contains more than one DNA sequence encoding this CDR3. The CDR3 protein is CAWSRDRPYGYTF. Written as DNA, the CDR3 is TGTGCCTGGAGCCGGGACAGGCCCTATGGCTACACCTTC. This rearrangement joins TRBV30 to TRBJ1-2, with 8 bases matching TRBD1. Germline loops: CDR1 GTSNPN, CDR2 SVGIG (reference sequence). The junction had 4 bases not matched to a gene; V was cut back by 3 bases and J by 4 bases. The length of the CDR3 is 13 residues. The complete variable domain, with remaining parts taken from reference TRBV30 and TRBJ1-2, reads SQTIHQWPATLVQPVGSPLSLECTVEGTSNPNLYWYRQAAGRGLQLLFYSVGIGQISSEVPQNLSASRPQDRQFILSSKKLLLSDSGFYLCAWSRDRPYGYTFGSGTRLTVV.

V gene TRBV9 combines with J gene TRBJ2-7, with TRBD1 identical over 10 bases. J was trimmed by 2 bases and V by 0 bases; bases with no gene match: 8. The CDR3 runs 17 residues. Germline V gives CDR1 SGDLS, CDR2 YYNGEE. The CDR3 sequence: CASSVASGQGTTYEQYF. DNA of the CDR3: TGTGCCAGCAGCGTAGCCTCGGGACAGGGGACTACCTACGAGCAGTACTTC.

The rearrangement links TRBV4-1 to TRBJ2-1, with D unclear. Germline CDR1 is MGHRA and CDR2 is YSYEKL. This CDR3 comprises 12 residues. V gave up 3 bases and J gave up 5 bases, with 5 bases separating them. CDR3 sequence (DNA): TGCGCCAGCAGCCAGCCTAACAATGAGCAGTTCTTC. This gives the protein CASSQPNNEQFF.

This clone was recorded only once. This chain uses TRBV27 with TRBJ2-5, with 16 bases matching TRBD2. Germline lookup yields CDR1 MNHEY and CDR2 SMNVEV (reference sequence). V trimming: 6 bases; J trimming: 7 bases; junction bases outside the gene matches: 8. The CDR3 sequence is 16 residues long. The CDR3 nucleotides read TGTGCCAGCAGCTACGGGACTAGCGGGGGGGCCCGGACCCAGTACTTC. Protein: CASSYGTSGGARTQYF.

This rearrangement joins TRBV19 to TRBJ2-1; 13 bases line up with TRBD2. Losses at the gene ends were 6 bases for V and 7 bases for J; bases not matched to a gene: 12. Germline V gene data show CDR1 as LNHDA and CDR2 as SQIVND (reference sequence). This CDR3 comprises 17 residues. CDR3 nucleotide sequence: TGTGCCAGTAGGGACATTAAGAAGGGACTAGCGGGGAATGAGCAGTTCTTC. It yields the protein CASRDIKKGLAGNEQFF. The whole variable domain, filled in from reference TRBV19 and TRBJ2-1, reads DGGITQSPKYLFRKEGQNVTLSCEQNLNHDAMYWYRQDPGQGLRLIYYSQIVNDFQKGDIAEGYSVSREKKESFPLTVTSAQKNPTAFYLCASRDIKKGLAGNEQFFGPGTRLTVL.

This clone was seen only a few times. This rearrangement joins TRBV7-6 to TRBJ1-1, with D maybe TRBD1 (5 bases). Trimming took off 4 bases at V and 1 base at J, with 22 bases between the two ends. Germline V gene lookup returns CDR1 SGHVS and CDR2 FNYEAQ. The CDR3 is made up of 18 amino acids. The CDR3 bases are TGTGCCAGCAGCTCCATGACCTTCGCGCGGGGGTCGAACACTGAAGCTTTCTTT. This encodes CASSSMTFARGSNTEAFF.

The rearrangement uses TRBV2 and TRBJ1-1; 12 positions match TRBD1. V lost 5 bases to trimming and J lost 10 bases; unmatched junction nucleotides: 11. This CDR3 has 15 residues. The germline CDR1 and CDR2 sequences are SNHLY and FYNNEI. The CDR3 nucleotides read TGTGCCAGCAGTTTTTCGGGACAGGGGGCTTTCGGAGCTTTCTTT. Protein: CASSFSGQGAFGAFF.

This sequence joins TRBV7-8 and TRBJ1-1, with no clear D. V was cut by 3 bases and J by 3 bases, with 8 bases left in between. Germline values: CDR1 SGHVS, CDR2 FQNEAQ. CDR3 length: 13 residues. This CDR3 reads CASSFREDTEAFF. The CDR3 DNA follows: TGTGCCAGCAGCTTCCGGGAGGACACTGAAGCTTTCTTT.

The sample holds a few counts of this clone. The chain combines TRBV30 with TRBJ1-5, with D possibly being TRBD1 (5 bases). V was clipped by 2 bases and J by 2 bases, with 10 bases between them. CDR1 and CDR2 from the germline V gene are GTSNPN and SVGIG (reference sequence). This CDR3 is 14 amino acids long. This CDR3 is CAWSRTGRNQPQHF. CDR3 bases: TGTGCCTGGAGTCGAACAGGCCGCAATCAGCCCCAGCATTTT.

The chain has TRBV6-5 and TRBJ1-2; D unresolved. The CDR3 spans 15 residues. Per the germline V gene, CDR1 is MNHEY and CDR2 is SVGAGI. The V and J ends lost 6 bases and 5 bases respectively, with 19 bases between them. CDR3 in amino acids: CASSGGQRDGYGYTF. CDR3 bases: TGTGCCAGCAGCGGAGGGCAGAGAGACGGATATGGCTACACCTTC.

The rearrangement uses TRBV19 and TRBJ1-1; no clear D gene. The CDR3 loop spans 14 amino acids. Looked up from germline, CDR1 is LNHDA and CDR2 is SQIVND (reference sequence). V was cut by 3 bases and J by 1 base, with 9 bases left in between. The CDR3 coding sequence is TGTGCCAGTAGTATTCAAGCTCGGAACACTGAAGCTTTCTTT. This translates into CASSIQARNTEAFF.

The chain employs TRBV5-4 and TRBJ2-5; D remains ambiguous. Trimming cost V 0 bases and J 2 bases, with 5 bases left between them. CDR1 is SGHNT and CDR2 is YYREEE in the germline V gene (reference sequence). The CDR3 covers 13 residues. Here the CDR3 DNA reads TGTGCCAGCAGCTTGGGGCAGCAAGAGACCCAGTACTTC. It is translated as CASSLGQQETQYF. The full variable domain, rest sourced from reference TRBV5-4 and TRBJ2-5, is ETGVTQSPTHLIKTRGQQVTLRCSSQSGHNTVSWYQQALGQGPQFIFQYYREEENGRGNFPPRFSGLQFPNYSSELNVNALELDDSALYLCASSLGQQETQYFGPGTRLLVL.

This clone was counted a few times. The chain employs TRBV7-9 and TRBJ2-3, with 9 bases aligning to TRBD2. Germline CDR1 and CDR2: SEHNR and FQNEAQ (reference sequence). This CDR3 is built from 17 residues. Trimming removed 5 bases from V and 5 bases from J; junction bases left unmatched: 14. CDR3 nucleotide sequence: TGTGCCAGCAGCCCTGGTCGGCTAGCGGGGTGGGGAGATACGCAGTATTTT. Translating it yields CASSPGRLAGWGDTQYF.

The gene calls are TRBV6-5 and TRBJ1-1; 7 bases map to TRBD1. J was trimmed by 5 bases and V by 4 bases; bases with no gene match: 1. This CDR3 has 12 residues. CDR1 and CDR2 (germline): MNHEY, SVGAGI. DNA for the CDR3: TGTGCCAGCAGTTTCAGGGGGACTGAAGCTTTCTTT. It is translated as CASSFRGTEAFF.

The chain is built from TRBV12-3 or TRBV12-4 and TRBJ2-5, with a possible D match to TRBD2 (5 bases). The CDR3 consists of 13 residues. V was shortened by 10 bases and J by 7 bases, with 19 bases between the two germline ends. CDR3 coding DNA: TGTGCCACCAATAGTGCGGGCCGGGGGACCCAGTACTTC. Encoded protein: CATNSAGRGTQYF.